This T cell receptor beta chain is drawn from a study of T cells in Graves' hyperthyroidism and ophthalmopathy. Study overall: Peripheral blood collection took place at initial diagnosis, before any treatment. Study-wide findings and caveats: Also found in blood were most expanded thyroid clonotypes above 0.001. Ophthalmopathy was model-predicted a median approximately 6.4 months pre-onset.

RNA transcripts yielded amplified TCR beta CDR3 regions. With the HTBI primer set, the TCR CDR3 went through a first round of RT-PCR. In TCRdb, the multiplex PCR reads were re-called with MiXCR into one record per CDR3 protein. The sample carries some 570,000 distinct CDR3 sequences, more than 15% recorded once. The CDR3 is 12 amino acids. The V and J ends lost 3 bases and 4 bases respectively, with 7 bases between them. Germline loops: CDR1 LGHDT, CDR2 YNNKEL (reference sequence). Around 9.9 ml of fresh peripheral blood supplied the PBMCs. This clonotype was seen many times. Its antigen remains unidentified.

Sample: blood. The gene calls are TRBV3-1 and TRBJ2-7; no firm D call. The sequence was collected from a woman younger than 30 with Graves' ophthalmopathy. The CDR3 sequence: CASSHEGYEQYF. In DNA form, the CDR3 reads TGTGCCAGCAGCCACGAAGGATACGAGCAGTACTTC.